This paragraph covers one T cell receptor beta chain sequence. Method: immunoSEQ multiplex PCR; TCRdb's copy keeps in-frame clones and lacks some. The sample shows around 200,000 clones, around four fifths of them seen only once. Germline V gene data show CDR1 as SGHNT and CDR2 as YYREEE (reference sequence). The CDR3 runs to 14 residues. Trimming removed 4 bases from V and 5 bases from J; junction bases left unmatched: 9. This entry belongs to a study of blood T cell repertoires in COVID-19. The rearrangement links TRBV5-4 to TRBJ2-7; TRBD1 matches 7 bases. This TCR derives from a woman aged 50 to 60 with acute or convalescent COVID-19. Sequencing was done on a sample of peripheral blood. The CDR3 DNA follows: TGTGCCAGCAGCCAGGACAGGTTCCACCACGAGCAGTACTTC. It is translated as CASSQDRFHHEQYF.